The rows below give T cell receptor beta chains drawn from one sample of a study of CD8 T cells in Susac syndrome. TCRdb used MiXCR to reprocess the immunoSEQ multiplex PCR reads, holding one entry per CDR3 protein. The repertoire has some 450,000 distinct CDR3 sequences, around 83% of them found once; the top ten carry about 0.12%. Sequencing used CD8+ T cells from PBMCs. These receptors were taken from a human donor with multiple sclerosis. The CDR3 runs from the conserved cysteine through the conserved F or W. The D gene is left open where the match is weak. The size of a clone is reported for some rows only, either as once, few or many, or as a class for expanded clones.

d_call	j_call	clone_size	v_call	cdr3_aa	cdr3_nt
TRBD1	TRBJ2-1	once	TRBV7-9	CASSMGGTGNAFEQFF	TGTGCCAGCAGCATGGGAGGGACAGGGAATGCCTTTGAGCAGTTCTTC
TRBD1	TRBJ1-1	-	TRBV20-1	CSARGGTGIENTEAFF	TGCAGTGCTAGGGGCGGGACAGGGATAGAGAACACTGAAGCTTTCTTT
-	TRBJ2-7	few	TRBV19	CASSMWGDYEQYF	TGTGCCAGTAGTATGTGGGGAGACTACGAGCAGTACTTC
-	TRBJ2-7	-	TRBV11-2	CASSRFGGTGTYYEQYF	TGTGCCAGCAGCCGATTCGGGGGTACCGGGACATACTACGAGCAGTACTTC
TRBD1	TRBJ1-1	-	TRBV7-9	CASSPGTGDGAFF	TGTGCCAGCAGCCCCGGGACAGGCGATGGAGCTTTCTTT
-	TRBJ1-6	-	TRBV6-5	CASSTGLEGGPPLHF	TGTGCCAGCAGTACGGGTTTGGAGGGAGGGCCACCCCTCCACTTT
TRBD2	TRBJ2-3	-	TRBV3-1	CASSQFLAGGNTDTQYF	TGTGCCAGCAGCCAGTTCCTAGCGGGGGGGAACACAGATACGCAGTATTTT
TRBD2	TRBJ2-3	-	TRBV7-8	CASSLTSGSPDTQYF	TGTGCCAGCAGCTTAACTAGCGGCTCCCCGGATACGCAGTATTTT
-	TRBJ1-3	-	TRBV5-4	CASSHRGGNTIYF	TGTGCCAGCAGCCATCGGGGAGGAAACACCATATATTTT
-	TRBJ2-3	-	TRBV10-3	CAISVGGYTDTQYF	TGTGCCATCAGTGTAGGAGGATACACAGATACGCAGTATTTT
TRBD2	TRBJ2-5	-	TRBV11-2	CASSPNSGLAGSHQETQYF	TGTGCCAGCAGCCCCAATAGCGGACTAGCGGGGTCTCATCAAGAGACCCAGTACTTC
-	TRBJ2-1	-	TRBV19	CASTKTATSYNEQFF	TGTGCCAGTACTAAGACTGCTACCTCCTACAATGAGCAGTTCTTC
-	TRBJ2-2	-	TRBV20-1	CSAREGYWTGELFF	TGCAGTGCTAGAGAAGGGTATTGGACCGGGGAGCTGTTTTTT
-	TRBJ1-4	-	TRBV10-2	CASSYITGATNEKLFF	TGCGCCAGCAGTTACATCACAGGAGCAACTAATGAAAAACTGTTTTTT
-	TRBJ2-1	-	TRBV28	CASSPGSEQFF	TGTGCCAGCAGTCCAGGGAGTGAGCAGTTCTTC
-	TRBJ2-2	-	TRBV27	CASSFGRQLDGTGELFF	TGTGCCAGCAGTTTCGGTCGGCAGCTGGATGGTACCGGGGAGCTGTTTTTT
TRBD1	TRBJ1-1	-	TRBV10-3	CAISGGQGGPYMNTEAFF	TGTGCCATCAGTGGAGGACAGGGGGGCCCTTACATGAACACTGAAGCTTTCTTT
TRBD1	TRBJ1-1	-	TRBV28	CASSLPINQGGTEAFF	TGTGCCAGCAGTTTACCTATTAACCAGGGGGGCACTGAAGCTTTCTTT
-	TRBJ1-5	-	TRBV20-1	CSVRSAESNQPQHF	TGCAGTGTCAGATCCGCGGAGAGCAATCAGCCCCAGCATTTT
TRBD1	TRBJ1-2	-	TRBV7-8	CASSPIAGTGGGYTF	TGTGCCAGCAGCCCTATCGCCGGGACAGGGGGAGGCTACACCTTC
TRBD1	TRBJ2-1	-	TRBV18	CASSPPDRGYDNEQFF	TGTGCCAGCTCACCGCCTGACAGGGGGTACGACAATGAGCAGTTCTTC
TRBD1	TRBJ2-5	-	TRBV6-5	CASSYRGLETQYF	TGTGCCAGCAGTTACAGGGGGCTTGAGACCCAGTACTTC
-	TRBJ1-1	-	TRBV29-1	CSADTLGAFF	TGCAGCGCTGACACGTTGGGAGCTTTCTTT
-	TRBJ2-1	-	TRBV20-1	CSASERGQSSYNEQFF	TGCAGTGCCTCAGAGCGGGGACAGTCCTCCTACAATGAGCAGTTCTTC
-	TRBJ2-3	-	TRBV10-3	CAISRSEGEDTQYF	TGTGCCATCAGTAGATCAGAAGGTGAAGATACGCAGTATTTT
-	TRBJ1-4	-	TRBV7-9	CASSPDVTLEKLFF	TGTGCCAGCAGCCCCGACGTCACCCTTGAAAAACTGTTTTTT
TRBD1	TRBJ1-1	-	TRBV2	CASPDGTGGASTEAFF	TGTGCCAGCCCTGACGGGACAGGGGGCGCGAGCACTGAAGCTTTCTTT
-	TRBJ2-6	-	TRBV25-1	CAHETDFSGANVLTF	TGTGCCCACGAGACAGATTTCTCTGGGGCCAACGTCCTGACTTTC
-	TRBJ2-7	-	TRBV9	CASSVDQGLYEEQYF	TGTGCCAGCAGCGTAGATCAGGGCCTATACGAGGAGCAGTACTTC
-	TRBJ2-7	-	TRBV4-1	CASSHFGGPVYEQYF	TGCGCCAGCAGCCATTTCGGGGGCCCTGTCTACGAGCAGTACTTC
-	TRBJ1-1	-	TRBV5-1	CASRLGLGVNTEAFF	TGCGCCAGCCGCTTGGGTTTGGGAGTGAACACTGAAGCTTTCTTT
-	TRBJ1-1	-	TRBV30	CAWSKGLTEAFF	TGTGCCTGGAGCAAGGGACTTACTGAAGCTTTCTTT
-	TRBJ2-5	-	TRBV2	CASRGAPQETQYF	TGTGCCAGCAGGGGTGCACCCCAAGAGACCCAGTACTTC
TRBD2	TRBJ2-3	-	TRBV7-9	CASSHPLAGSDTQYF	TGTGCCAGCAGCCACCCACTAGCGGGATCAGATACGCAGTATTTT